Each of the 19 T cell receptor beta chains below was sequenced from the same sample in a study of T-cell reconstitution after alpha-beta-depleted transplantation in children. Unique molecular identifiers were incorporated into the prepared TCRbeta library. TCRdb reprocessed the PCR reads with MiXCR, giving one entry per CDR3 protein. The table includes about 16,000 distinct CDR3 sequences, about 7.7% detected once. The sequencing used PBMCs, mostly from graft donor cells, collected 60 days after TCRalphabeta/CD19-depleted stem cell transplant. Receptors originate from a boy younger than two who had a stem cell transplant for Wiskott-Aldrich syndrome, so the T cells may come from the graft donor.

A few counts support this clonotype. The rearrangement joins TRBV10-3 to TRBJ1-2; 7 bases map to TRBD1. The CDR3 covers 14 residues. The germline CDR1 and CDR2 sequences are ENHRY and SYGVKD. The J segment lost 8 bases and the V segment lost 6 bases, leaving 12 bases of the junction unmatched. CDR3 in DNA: TGTGCCATCAGCCCCCGACAGGGTCGAGGCGGCTACACCTTC. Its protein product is CAISPRQGRGGYTF.

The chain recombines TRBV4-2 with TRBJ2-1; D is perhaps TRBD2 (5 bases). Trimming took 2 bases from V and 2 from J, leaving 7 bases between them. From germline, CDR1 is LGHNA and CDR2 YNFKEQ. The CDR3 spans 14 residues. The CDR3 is CASSQTGAYNEQFF. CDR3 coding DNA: TGTGCCAGCAGCCAAACCGGGGCCTACAATGAGCAGTTCTTC.

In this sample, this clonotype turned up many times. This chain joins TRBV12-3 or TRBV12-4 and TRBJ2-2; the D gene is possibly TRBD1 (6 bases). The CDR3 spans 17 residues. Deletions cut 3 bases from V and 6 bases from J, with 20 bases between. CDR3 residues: CASSFSGLGAKAGELFF. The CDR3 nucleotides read TGTGCCAGCAGTTTTTCCGGATTGGGGGCTAAAGCCGGGGAGCTGTTTTTT.

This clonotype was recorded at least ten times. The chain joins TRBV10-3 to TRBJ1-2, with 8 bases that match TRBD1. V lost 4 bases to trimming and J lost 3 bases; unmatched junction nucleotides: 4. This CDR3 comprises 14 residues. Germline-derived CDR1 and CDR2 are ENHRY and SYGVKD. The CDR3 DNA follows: TGTGCCATCAGTGTGGGGGGACAGGACTATGGCTACACCTTC. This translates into CAISVGGQDYGYTF.

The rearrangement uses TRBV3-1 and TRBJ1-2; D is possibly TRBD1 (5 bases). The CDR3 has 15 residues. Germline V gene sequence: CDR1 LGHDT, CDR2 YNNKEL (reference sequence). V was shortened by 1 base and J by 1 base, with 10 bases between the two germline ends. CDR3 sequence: CASSQGGTLNYGYTF. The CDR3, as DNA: TGTGCCAGCAGCCAAGGTGGGACTCTTAACTATGGCTACACCTTC. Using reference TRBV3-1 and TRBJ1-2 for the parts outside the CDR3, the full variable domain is DTAVSQTPKYLVTQMGNDKSIKCEQNLGHDTMYWYKQDSKKFLKIMFSYNNKELIINETVPNRFSPKSPDKAHLNLHINSLELGDSAVYFCASSQGGTLNYGYTFGSGTRLTVV.

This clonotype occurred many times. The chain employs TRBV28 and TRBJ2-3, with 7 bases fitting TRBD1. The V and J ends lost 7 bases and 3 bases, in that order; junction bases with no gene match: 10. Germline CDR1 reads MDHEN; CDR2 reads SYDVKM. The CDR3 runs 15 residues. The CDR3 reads CASKEDRFVTDTQYF. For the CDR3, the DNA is TGTGCCAGCAAAGAGGACAGGTTCGTGACAGATACGCAGTATTTT.

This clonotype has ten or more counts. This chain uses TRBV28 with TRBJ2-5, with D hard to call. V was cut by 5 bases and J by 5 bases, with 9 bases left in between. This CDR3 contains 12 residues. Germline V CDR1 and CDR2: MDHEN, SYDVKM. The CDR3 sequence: CASSSLGETQYF. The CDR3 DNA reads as TGTGCCAGCAGTAGCCTGGGGGAGACCCAGTACTTC.

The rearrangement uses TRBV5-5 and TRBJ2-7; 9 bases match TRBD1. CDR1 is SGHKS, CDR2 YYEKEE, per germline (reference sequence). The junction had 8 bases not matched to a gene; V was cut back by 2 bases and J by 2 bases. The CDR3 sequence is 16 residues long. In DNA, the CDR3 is TGTGCCAGCAGCTTAAGGGGCGGGACAGGGACCTACGAGCAGTACTTC. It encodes CASSLRGGTGTYEQYF.

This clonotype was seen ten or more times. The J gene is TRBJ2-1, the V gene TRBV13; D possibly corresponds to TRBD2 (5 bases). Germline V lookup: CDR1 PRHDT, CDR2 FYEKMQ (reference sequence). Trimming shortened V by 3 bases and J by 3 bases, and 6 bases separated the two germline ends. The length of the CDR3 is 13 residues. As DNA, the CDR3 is TGTGCCAGCAGCTTGACTAACTACAATGAGCAGTTCTTC. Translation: CASSLTNYNEQFF.

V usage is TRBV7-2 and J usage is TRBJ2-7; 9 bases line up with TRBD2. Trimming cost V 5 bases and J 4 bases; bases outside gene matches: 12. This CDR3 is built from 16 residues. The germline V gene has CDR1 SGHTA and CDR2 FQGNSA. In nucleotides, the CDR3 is TGTGCCAGCAGCAATGGGGGCGGGGGGGGTCGATACGAGCAGTACTTC. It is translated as CASSNGGGGGRYEQYF.

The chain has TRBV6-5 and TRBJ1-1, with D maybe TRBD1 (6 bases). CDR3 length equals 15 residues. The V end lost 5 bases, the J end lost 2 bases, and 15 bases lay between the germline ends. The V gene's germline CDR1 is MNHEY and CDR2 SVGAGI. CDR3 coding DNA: TGTGCCAGCAGTCACACCGGGACATTCAACACTGAAGCTTTCTTT. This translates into CASSHTGTFNTEAFF.

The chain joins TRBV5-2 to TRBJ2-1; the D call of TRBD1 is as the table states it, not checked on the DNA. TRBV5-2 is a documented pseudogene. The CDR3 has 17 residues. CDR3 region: CASAPGRRSSNYNEQFF. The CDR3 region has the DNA TGTGCCAGCGCCCCAGGGCGCCGCAGCTCAAACTACAATGAGCAGTTCTTC.

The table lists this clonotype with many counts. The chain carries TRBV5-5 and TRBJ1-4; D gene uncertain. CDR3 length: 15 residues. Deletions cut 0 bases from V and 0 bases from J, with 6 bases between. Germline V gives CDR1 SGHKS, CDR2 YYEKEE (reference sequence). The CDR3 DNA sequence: TGTGCCAGCAGCTTGGTGCTAACAACTAATGAAAAACTGTTTTTT. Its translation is CASSLVLTTNEKLFF.

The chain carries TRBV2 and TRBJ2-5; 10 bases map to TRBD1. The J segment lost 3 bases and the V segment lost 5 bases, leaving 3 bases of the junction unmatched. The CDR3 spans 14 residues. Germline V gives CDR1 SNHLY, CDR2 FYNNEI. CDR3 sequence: CASSLGTGEETQYF. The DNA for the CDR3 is TGTGCCAGCAGTCTGGGGACAGGGGAAGAGACCCAGTACTTC.

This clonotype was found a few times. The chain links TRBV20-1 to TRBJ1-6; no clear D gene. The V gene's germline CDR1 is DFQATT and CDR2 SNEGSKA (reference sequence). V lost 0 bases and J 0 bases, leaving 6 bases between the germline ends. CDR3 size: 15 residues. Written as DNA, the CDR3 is TGCAGTGCTAGAGATGAAAGCTCCTATAATTCACCCCTCCACTTT. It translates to CSARDESSYNSPLHF.

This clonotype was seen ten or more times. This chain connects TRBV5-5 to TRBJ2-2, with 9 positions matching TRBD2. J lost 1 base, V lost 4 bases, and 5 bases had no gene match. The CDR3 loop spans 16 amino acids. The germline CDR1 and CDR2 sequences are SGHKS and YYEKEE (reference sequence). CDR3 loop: CASSVTSGWNTGELFF. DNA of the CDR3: TGTGCCAGCAGCGTGACTAGCGGATGGAACACCGGGGAGCTGTTTTTT.

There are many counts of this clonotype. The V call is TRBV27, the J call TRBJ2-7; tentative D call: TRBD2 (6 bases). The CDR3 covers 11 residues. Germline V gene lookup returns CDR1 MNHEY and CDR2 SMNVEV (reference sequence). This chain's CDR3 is CASRRGYEQYF. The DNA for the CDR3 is TGTGCTTCCCGACGGGGGTACGAGCAGTACTTC.

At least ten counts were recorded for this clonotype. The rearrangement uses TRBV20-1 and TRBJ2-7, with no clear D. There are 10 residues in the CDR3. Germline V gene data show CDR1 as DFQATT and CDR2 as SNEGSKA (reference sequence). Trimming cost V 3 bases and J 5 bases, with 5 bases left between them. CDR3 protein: CSASDHEQYF. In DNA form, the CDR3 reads TGCAGTGCTAGCGACCACGAGCAGTACTTC.

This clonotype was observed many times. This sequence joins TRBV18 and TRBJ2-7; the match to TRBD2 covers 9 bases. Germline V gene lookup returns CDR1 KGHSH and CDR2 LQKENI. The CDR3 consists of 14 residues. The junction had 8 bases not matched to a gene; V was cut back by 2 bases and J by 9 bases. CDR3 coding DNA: TGTGCCAGCTCACCAGGACTAGCGATTGACGGGCAGTACTTC. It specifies CASSPGLAIDGQYF.